This T cell receptor beta chain came from a study of metastatic and nonmetastatic thyroid tumors. The ends lost 0 bases at V and 1 base at J; junction bases unmatched: 7. This CDR3 has 17 residues. CDR1 is GTSNPN, CDR2 SVGIG, per germline (reference sequence). As regards this clone: The sample has other DNA sequences that encode this CDR3 too.

TCRdb re-called the PCR reads with MiXCR. Here the sample spans 20,000 to 25,000 clones, less than 20% being singletons. Nobody among the patients had been given any treatment before thyroid surgery. The V gene is TRBV30, the J gene TRBJ2-3; 10 bases map to TRBD2. Material for sequencing was blood. This receptor was identified in a female donor with papillary thyroid cancer or a benign thyroid nodule (not recorded which). Some clones in this sample may be carry-over from other donors' samples. DNA of the CDR3: TGTGCCTGGAGTGTTTCGCCTAGCGGGAGACGCACAGATACGCAGTATTTT. Amino acids: CAWSVSPSGRRTDTQYF.